This TCR beta chain was sequenced in a study of T cells in Graves' hyperthyroidism and ophthalmopathy (dated by TCRdb to about 2019). About the full investigation: Peripheral blood samples were taken at the time of initial diagnosis, prior to any treatment. To identify distinguishing TCR V-J signatures, a discovery cohort of about 100 patients was used, comprising 40 to 45 with Graves' ophthalmopathy and around 57 with stable Graves' hyperthyroidism. Whether ophthalmopathy could be predicted prospectively was tested in an independent validation cohort made up of under 20 hyperthyroidism patients plus 17 patients who later progressed to ophthalmopathy. The 100 or so discovery patients were divided at random into training and test sets in a 7:3 ratio. The study also compared thyroid tissue and blood T-cell repertoires from roughly 6 Graves' hyperthyroidism patients. After sampling, hyperthyroidism patients received methimazole starting at 30 mg daily, and ophthalmopathy patients received high-dose intravenous methylprednisolone. The paper reports TCR Vbeta CDR3 sequencing of 135 peripheral blood samples: some 44 ophthalmopathy, about 75 hyperthyroidism and around 17 progressor patients. Study-wide findings and limitations: Most expanded thyroid clonotypes (frequency above 0.001) were also detected in blood, suggesting blood repertoires may reflect thyroid immune responses. During validation, the model predicted progression to ophthalmopathy a median of approximately 6.5 months ahead of onset, with approximately 70% sensitivity and 72% to 85% specificity. A 13 V-J signature model separated ophthalmopathy from stable hyperthyroidism, with 87.88% sensitivity and about 81% specificity in cross-validation and 80%/75% in testing. No statistical method was used to fix the sample size in advance, and group allocation was not hidden from the investigators.

About this clonotype: There is no known antigen for this receptor. It has no much larger one-base neighbor in the sample; base qualities were not kept.

The TCR beta CDR3 regions were amplified from RNA transcripts. The TCR CDR3 was subjected to a first round of RT-PCR using the HTBI primer set and the Qiagen OneStep RT-PCR kit. The libraries were constructed in a second round of multiplex PCR and then size-selected and purified. Sequencing of the libraries was done on an Illumina HiSeq2000 using paired-end 100 bp reads. The paper's processing steps were these. SOAPnuke was used to process the raw data, with reads discarded if the reads contained adapters or uncalled bases, had a mean Phred below 15, or lacked an exact constant-primer or identifier match. COPE v1.2.5 was used to merge high-quality paired reads, and clonotypes were defined as unique nucleotide sequences. MiTCR v1.1 was used to align the clonotypes against IMGT TRBV, TRBD and TRBJ reference segments. Analysis was restricted to V-J combinations with a frequency above 0.0001, which covered about 99% of repertoires. The TCS score was defined as F50 (clonal expansion) divided by E x V (chaos), with BLOSUM62-based TCRdist calculated between CDR3 peptides within each V-J. Welch's t-statistics and random forest reduced around 550 V-J features to 10 to 15, which were used in a naive Bayes classifier (R e1071). In-frame beta chains were kept once TCRdb had trimmed the public reads at Q25 with fastp and called clones with MiXCR. Rows with a matching CDR3 protein are joined into one entry that keeps the most common DNA and genes. It is TCRdb's table, rather than the study itself, that gives the V and J calls and clone size. The sample data list hundreds of thousands of distinct CDR3 sequences, and 12% to 15% of these were observed just once. The ten largest clones capture 10% of the sample.

Stable Graves' hyperthyroidism was defined as the absence of progression to ophthalmopathy over 18 months of follow-up. Hyperthyroidism patients were newly diagnosed, had a disease duration of under 2 months, and were aged 18 to 65 years. The study excluded patients with uncontrolled infections, other autoimmune diseases, pregnancy or lactation. Diagnoses relied on clinical symptoms, serum thyroxine and TRAb, thyroid ultrasound and orbital computed tomography. PBMCs were isolated from 7.5 to 10 ml of fresh peripheral blood by Ficoll-Paque density gradient centrifugation. Total RNA was extracted using Trizol reagent, and RNA quality was assessed on an Agilent 2100 Bioanalyzer. The clonotype was recovered from a woman aged 18 to 35 with Graves' hyperthyroidism. Sequenced input: blood.

The DNA sequence is as follows: TGTGCCAGCAGGAGCGGGAGAGGCACCGGGGAGCTGTTTTTT. It specifies CASRSGRGTGELFF. The chain uses TRBV11-1 and TRBJ2-2, with 8 bases aligning to TRBD2. The V end gives up 6 bases and the J end 4 bases, leaving 4 bases in the junction not matched to a gene. Taken from cysteine to phenylalanine, the CDR3 has 14 residues. The entry retains the CDR3 DNA only, 42 bases that are in frame from base 1. The germline V gene (reference sequence) provides CDR1 SGHAT and CDR2 FQDESV.